This T cell receptor beta chain was obtained from a study of cytomegalovirus exposure and HLA in healthy donors. As for the study in general: There were around 100 million unique TCR beta sequences, drawn from roughly 200 million T cells, in an earlier analysis. Whole-study findings and limits: A later analysis associated 16,951 TCR beta sequences with HLA alleles at a 0.05 false discovery rate. Data from an earlier analysis indicated that most TCR beta V segments were productive either about 90% or about 30% of the time. A later analysis found most CMV-associated TCR beta chains apparently HLA-restricted.

The primer mix had 60 Vbeta and 13 Jbeta primers. Using immunoSEQ multiplex PCR, the repertoire was profiled, and TCRdb retains in-frame clones only, with some absent. The sample contains 150,000 to 200,000 clones, 65% to 70% of which appear only once. With respect to this clone: Its specificity is not known.

The CDR3 extends over 15 amino acids. Trimming took off 2 bases at V and 6 bases at J, with 14 bases between the two ends. Germline V lookup: CDR1 MNHEY, CDR2 SVGAGI. This sequence originates from a man younger than 45 in good health and CMV-seropositive. The chain combines TRBV6-5 with TRBJ2-1; D may be TRBD1 (6 bases). The sample comprised PBMCs. The CDR3 nucleotides are TGTGCCAGCAGTTACGTCATGAAGGACAGCAATGAGCAGTTCTTC. Protein: CASSYVMKDSNEQFF.